Shown below are 2 T cell receptor beta chains from a single sample sequenced in a study of T-cell memory formation after mild COVID-19. TCRdb reprocessed the 5' RACE reads with MiXCR, giving one entry per CDR3 protein. This table holds 250,000 to 300,000 distinct CDR3 sequences, around 16% found once. Sequenced: PBMCs or a T cell subset sorted from them (not recorded which). The receptors originated from a man younger than 30 who had mild COVID-19 (a few samples of this study predate the infection). Cell type and time point are not known.

V gene TRBV7-9 combines with J gene TRBJ1-2; 11 positions match TRBD1. Germline-derived CDR1 and CDR2 are SEHNR and FQNEAQ (reference sequence). The CDR3 contains 15 residues. Losses at the gene ends were 4 bases for V and 8 bases for J; bases not matched to a gene: 9. This chain's CDR3 is CASSSRDRGVIGYTF. CDR3 DNA sequence: TGTGCCAGCAGCTCCCGGGACAGGGGGGTTATAGGCTACACCTTC.

This clonotype was seen a few times. The chain uses TRBV4-3 and TRBJ2-2; D possibly corresponds to TRBD2 (7 bases). The V gene's germline CDR1 is LGHNA and CDR2 YSLEER. The V and J ends lost 1 base and 6 bases respectively, with 18 bases between them. The CDR3 runs to 17 residues. The CDR3 loop reads CASSQGGGPTVPGELFF. The DNA for the CDR3 is TGCGCCAGCAGCCAAGGGGGGGGCCCCACGGTGCCCGGGGAGCTGTTTTTT.